This TCR beta chain comes out of a study of T cell changes during pregnancy in multiple sclerosis. The CDR3 is made up of 14 amino acids. Germline lookup yields CDR1 MDHEN and CDR2 SYDVKM. V lost 7 bases and J lost 1, with 13 bases in between. The table came from immunoSEQ multiplex PCR; TCRdb's copy has only in-frame clones and leaves some out. The sample includes some 29,000 clones, roughly 87% of them seen just once. This clone was seen only a few times. The chain carries TRBV28 and TRBJ1-1, with a tentative D call TRBD1 (6 bases). The clonotype originates from a female donor with multiple sclerosis, enrolled in a pregnancy study. This material consisted of CD8+ T cells from peripheral blood mononuclear cells, taken in the third trimester of pregnancy. The CDR3 sequence: CASIWGGANTEAFF. Written as DNA, the CDR3 is TGTGCCAGCATATGGGGGGGGGCGAACACTGAAGCTTTCTTT.